This TCR beta chain was sequenced during a study of spatial heterogeneity in lung cancer. Study at large: Matched bulk RNA-seq provided a T cell module score, and TCR transcript counts in tumor regions correlated strongly with it.

In its sample, this clonotype was seen a few times. Its antigen is not known. Little can be read into the size of this beta chain, an off-target read in a library designed for alpha chains. V shed 7 bases and J shed 0 bases, with 7 bases lying between them. Germline values: CDR1 MNHNS, CDR2 SASEGT. This CDR3 is 12 amino acids long. Time point described: sample taken at primary tumor resection. Frozen PBMC, nontumor lung or tumor provided whole RNA, which was sequenced unsorted. Study results and limitations: Expanded alpha and beta TCR counts within tumors tracked tumor mutation counts.

Using its own MiXCR run on the 5' RACE reads, TCRdb lists one record per CDR3 protein. The sample carries 17,000 or so distinct CDR3 sequences, 5% to 8% recorded once. The receptor was isolated from a male donor with early-stage non-small cell lung cancer. The specimen was lung tumor tissue, collected at surgery. The rearrangement links TRBV6-1 to TRBJ2-7; D is undetermined. CDR3 sequence reads: CASTRSSYEQYF. Written as DNA, the CDR3 is TGTGCCAGCACTCGCAGCTCCTACGAGCAGTACTTC.